The 17 T cell receptor beta chains below come from one sample, sequenced in a study of T cell responses to AZD1222 COVID-19 vaccine. Sequencing used immunoSEQ multiplex PCR; TCRdb keeps in-frame clones, though not all of them. Here the sample spans approximately 57,000 clones, around 88% being singletons. Sequencing was performed on peripheral blood, taken on day 0 of AZD1222 vaccination. These receptors were taken from an adult in good health.

The gene calls are TRBV4-3 and TRBJ1-3; D ambiguous. V was clipped by 0 bases and J by 0 bases, with 9 bases between them. Germline CDR1 and CDR2: LGHNA and YSLEER. This CDR3 spans 16 amino acids. This CDR3 is CASSQDVGYSGNTIYF. The CDR3 nucleotides read TGCGCCAGCAGCCAAGATGTGGGTTACTCTGGAAACACCATATATTTT.

The V call is TRBV6-5, the J call TRBJ2-1, with D hard to call. The CDR3 loop spans 13 amino acids. Germline V lookup: CDR1 MNHEY, CDR2 SVGAGI. The V and J ends lost 6 bases and 5 bases respectively, with 11 bases between them. The CDR3 here is CASSIGPNNEQFF. The CDR3 bases are TGTGCCAGCAGCATAGGCCCCAACAATGAGCAGTTCTTC.

The V gene is TRBV28, the J gene TRBJ1-2, with TRBD1 matching 7 bases. The J segment lost 8 bases and the V segment lost 6 bases, leaving 6 bases of the junction unmatched. From germline, CDR1 is MDHEN and CDR2 SYDVKM. The CDR3 covers 12 residues. The CDR3 region is CASSSDRDGYTF. CDR3 DNA: TGTGCCAGCAGCTCTGACAGGGACGGCTACACCTTC.

The rearrangement links TRBV4-3 to TRBJ1-1; 7 nucleotides align to TRBD1. V lost 2 bases, J lost 1 base, and 7 bases stayed unmatched. The CDR3 is 16 amino acids. Germline loops: CDR1 LGHNA, CDR2 YSLEER. Here the CDR3 DNA reads TGCGCCAGCAGCCAACGATGGGACAGCTCGAACACTGAAGCTTTCTTT. Translated, it gives CASSQRWDSSNTEAFF.

The rearrangement links TRBV7-8 to TRBJ1-5; D ambiguous. Trimming shortened V by 0 bases and J by 1 base, and 10 bases separated the two germline ends. CDR3 length equals 16 residues. CDR1 SGHVS and CDR2 FQNEAQ come from the germline V gene. The CDR3 DNA reads TGTGCCAGCAGCTTAGCGCGAGTCGGAAGCAATCAGCCCCAGCATTTT. It encodes CASSLARVGSNQPQHF.

This clone was detected a few times. V gene TRBV5-1 combines with J gene TRBJ2-5; 8 bases map to TRBD1. Germline V CDR1 and CDR2: SGHRS, YFSETQ. CDR3 length: 13 residues. V shed 4 bases and J 4 bases; nucleotides not matched to a gene: 3. CDR3 protein: CASSLDRGETQYF. The CDR3 coding sequence is TGCGCCAGCAGCCTAGACAGGGGAGAGACCCAGTACTTC.

This chain joins TRBV1 and TRBJ2-1; the DNA was not used to check the table's D call, TRBD2. TRBV1 is described as a pseudogene. The CDR3 covers 20 residues. CDR3 in amino acids: CTSSQGSGLAGLSPYNEQFF. CDR3 DNA sequence: TGCACCAGCAGCCAAGGTTCGGGACTAGCGGGATTGAGTCCCTACAATGAGCAGTTCTTC.

This chain uses TRBV27 with TRBJ1-1; D not resolved. Germline CDR1 is MNHEY and CDR2 is SMNVEV (reference sequence). This CDR3 is built from 15 residues. Between the trimmed V and J ends, which lost 2 bases and 5 bases, there was a span of 15 bases. The CDR3 DNA follows: TGTGCCAGCAGTTTAGCCCCGGGAGTGGGGACTGAAGCTTTCTTT. It is translated as CASSLAPGVGTEAFF.

The rearrangement links TRBV30 to TRBJ2-7, with D perhaps TRBD2 (5 bases). From germline, CDR1 is GTSNPN and CDR2 SVGIG (reference sequence). The CDR3 runs 14 residues. The V end lost 0 bases, the J end lost 4 bases, and 13 bases lay between the germline ends. As DNA, the CDR3 is TGTGCCTGGAGTGTAACTCTAGCCCAGTACGAGCAGTACTTC. This gives the protein CAWSVTLAQYEQYF.

The V call is TRBV19, the J call TRBJ1-5, with D uncertain. V lost 4 bases, J lost 3 bases, and 16 bases lay in between. CDR1 LNHDA and CDR2 SQIVND come from the germline V gene (reference sequence). This CDR3 contains 16 residues. CDR3 sequence reads: CASSSTYARYNQPQHF. DNA for the CDR3: TGTGCCAGTAGTAGTACATATGCGCGGTACAATCAGCCCCAGCATTTT.

V usage is TRBV6-6 and J usage is TRBJ2-1; no definite D call. The CDR3 extends over 13 amino acids. Germline loops: CDR1 MNHNY, CDR2 SVGAGI (reference sequence). V lost 7 bases to trimming and J lost 3 bases, with 10 bases between them. CDR3 nucleotide sequence: TGTGCCAGCACTTGGACCGACTACAATGAGCAGTTCTTC. Translated, it gives CASTWTDYNEQFF.

This chain joins TRBV10-3 and TRBJ1-2; the match to TRBD1 covers 8 bases. The CDR3 spans 13 residues. Germline CDR1 ENHRY, CDR2 SYGVKD. The V gene end was trimmed by 6 bases and the J gene end by 2 bases; junction bases not matched to a gene: 2. CDR3: CAIRGQDNYGYTF. CDR3 sequence (DNA): TGTGCCATCAGGGGACAGGACAACTATGGCTACACCTTC.

The V and J genes are TRBV7-9 and TRBJ2-1; no firm D call. V dropped 5 bases and J dropped 0 bases, with 14 bases sitting between them. Per germline, CDR1 SEHNR and CDR2 FQNEAQ (reference sequence). The CDR3 totals 16 residues. The CDR3, as DNA: TGTGCCAGCAGCGCCAGACTCCCGAGCTCCTACAATGAGCAGTTCTTC. Residues: CASSARLPSSYNEQFF. The full variable domain, in which reference TRBV7-9 and TRBJ2-1 provide the parts outside the CDR3, is DTGVSQNPRHKITKRGQNVTFRCDPISEHNRLYWYRQTLGQGPEFLTYFQNEAQLEKSRLLSDRFSAERPKGSFSTLEIQRTEQGDSAMYLCASSARLPSSYNEQFFGPGTRLTVL.

The V call is TRBV7-9, the J call TRBJ1-1; D is perhaps TRBD1 (5 bases). V was pared by 1 base and J by 11 bases, with 14 bases between. Per germline, CDR1 SEHNR and CDR2 FQNEAQ (reference sequence). The CDR3 is 13 amino acids. The chain's CDR3 is CASSLVDQGRAFF. CDR3 DNA: TGTGCCAGCAGCTTAGTAGACCAGGGCCGGGCTTTCTTT. Supplemented by reference TRBV7-9 and TRBJ1-1, the full variable domain reads DTGVSQNPRHKITKRGQNVTFRCDPISEHNRLYWYRQTLGQGPEFLTYFQNEAQLEKSRLLSDRFSAERPKGSFSTLEIQRTEQGDSAMYLCASSLVDQGRAFFGQGTRLTVV.

The genes are TRBV28 and TRBJ2-7; D is undetermined. The V gene's germline CDR1 is MDHEN and CDR2 SYDVKM. Trimming shortened V by 6 bases and J by 3 bases, and 21 bases separated the two germline ends. The CDR3 is 16 amino acids. CDR3 nucleotides: TGTGCCAGCAGCCTAATCGGGCCCGCTGGGGTCTACGAGCAGTACTTC. Amino acids: CASSLIGPAGVYEQYF.

This clone appeared a few times. The chain has TRBV6-5 and TRBJ2-3; D is uncertain. Germline loops: CDR1 MNHEY, CDR2 SVGAGI. The V gene lost 6 bases and the J gene lost 4 bases, with 14 bases spanning the gap. The CDR3 consists of 14 residues. The DNA for the CDR3 is TGTGCCAGCAGACAATTCGGAGCAGCAGATACGCAGTATTTT. Translation gives CASRQFGAADTQYF.

The V gene is TRBV9, the J gene TRBJ2-7; 9 bases fit TRBD1. V lost 3 bases to trimming and J lost 6 bases; unmatched junction nucleotides: 10. Germline CDR1 reads SGDLS; CDR2 reads YYNGEE. This CDR3 is built from 15 residues. CDR3 coding DNA: TGTGCCAGCAGCGCCCTAGACAGGGGGTCAGGCGAGCAGTACTTC. This encodes CASSALDRGSGEQYF.